A selection of T cell receptor beta chains follows, all from one sample in a study of shared clonotypes between healthy human individuals. Assay: immunoSEQ multiplex PCR; the TCRdb copy retains only in-frame clones and omits some. The repertoire holds about 2.3 million clones, with approximately 93% as singletons. Sequences were obtained from naive CD4+ T cells from PBMCs. Every receptor here comes from a man between 18 and 29 years old in good health. Some clones in this sample may be carry-over from other donors' samples. Each CDR3 is given with its conserved first and last residue. The D gene is left open where the match is weak. Expanded clones get a size class; other rows say once, few or many, or leave the size out.

TRBV30	-	TRBJ2-6	-	TGTGCCTGGATGAAACAGGGCTCTGGGGCCAACGTCCTGACTTTC	CAWMKQGSGANVLTF
TRBV10-3	-	TRBJ2-1	TRBD1	TGTGCCATCAGTAACAGGGGGCATAATGAGCAGTTCTTC	CAISNRGHNEQFF
TRBV30	once	TRBJ2-5	-	TGTGCCTGGGGCATGGGGGCCCAAGAGACCCAGTACTTC	CAWGMGAQETQYF
TRBV11-1	-	TRBJ2-2	-	TGTGCCAGCAGCTTAATAGGGGCCGGGGAGCTGTTTTTT	CASSLIGAGELFF
TRBV27	-	TRBJ2-6	-	TGTGCCAGCAGTTTAAGTGGGGCCAACGTCCTGACTTTC	CASSLSGANVLTF
TRBV5-1	-	TRBJ2-3	-	TGCGCCAGCAGCATACTAGGGAGATACACAGATACGCAGTATTTT	CASSILGRYTDTQYF
TRBV29-1	-	TRBJ2-7	TRBD1	TGCAGCGCCTTGACCGACAGGGACGCCTACGAGCAGTACTTC	CSALTDRDAYEQYF
TRBV25-1	-	TRBJ1-2	-	TGTGCCAGCAGTGAACCCGGACAGACCCCCTATGGCTACACCTTC	CASSEPGQTPYGYTF
TRBV9	once	TRBJ2-1	TRBD2	TGTGCCAGCAGCGTAGCTGATAGCGGGGGACGCTACAATGAGCAGTTCTTC	CASSVADSGGRYNEQFF
TRBV6-5	-	TRBJ2-5	TRBD2	TGTGCCAGCAGTAGCGGGACGTACCAAGAGACCCAGTACTTC	CASSSGTYQETQYF
TRBV28	-	TRBJ2-7	TRBD1	TGTGCCAGCAGTTTTCGGACAGGGGGATTCTACGAGCAGTACTTC	CASSFRTGGFYEQYF
TRBV5-1	-	TRBJ2-3	-	TGCGCCAGCAGGCTCGGCACAGATACGCAGTATTTT	CASRLGTDTQYF
TRBV6-5	-	TRBJ2-5	-	TGTGCCAGCAGTCACCAAGAGACCCAGTACTTC	CASSHQETQYF
TRBV9	-	TRBJ2-1	-	TGTGCCAGCAGCGTGGGACCAGAGCAGGGTCGAAAGAGGAATGAGCAGTTCTTC	CASSVGPEQGRKRNEQFF
TRBV27	-	TRBJ2-1	-	TGTGCCAAGAAGGGCCCCTACAATGAGCAGTTCTTC	CAKKGPYNEQFF